This TCR beta chain was observed in a study of cytomegalovirus exposure and HLA in healthy donors. With 60 Vbeta and 13 Jbeta primers, the PCR was carried out. Profiled with immunoSEQ multiplex PCR; TCRdb holds only in-frame clones, not every one. The sample has 99,000 or so clones, around 80% seen once. CDR3 length: 17 residues. The sequenced sample consisted of PBMCs. The chain recombines TRBV21-1 with TRBJ1-3. TRBV21-1 is flagged as a pseudogene. This receptor was taken from a man between 18 and 29 years old in good health and CMV-seronegative. In nucleotides, the CDR3 is TGTGCCAGCAGCCCAATTCGGGGAGGGGCGACTGGAAACACCATATATTTT. As protein: CASSPIRGGATGNTIYF.